What follows describes a single TCR beta chain. Naive CD8 cells lacked CD45RO and underwent positive selection for CCR7, leaving out terminally differentiated effector memory CD45RA+ cells. These data come from a study of shared clonotypes between healthy human individuals. Some clones are missing from TCRdb's copy, which holds only in-frame ones; the method was immunoSEQ multiplex PCR. The data show roughly 770,000 clones, about 97% seen once. CDR1 is MDHEN and CDR2 is SYDVKM in the germline V gene. The V and J ends lost 4 bases and 3 bases, in that order; junction bases with no gene match: 3. This CDR3 spans 14 amino acids.

Material for sequencing was naive CD8+ T cells sorted from blood. The chain recombines TRBV28 with TRBJ2-5; TRBD2 matches at 9 bases. The sequence came from a man aged 25-40 years in good health. As DNA, the CDR3 is TGTGCCAGCAGTTCACGACTAGCGGAAGAGACCCAGTACTTC. This encodes CASSSRLAEETQYF.